Presented here are 2 T cell receptor beta chains from one specimen sequenced in a study of shared clonotypes between healthy human individuals. Produced via immunoSEQ multiplex PCR; TCRdb's table is partial and in-frame only. The repertoire consists of over 2,000,000 clones, with just over 90% occurring once and the leading ten covering under 2%. Terminally differentiated effector memory CD45RA+ cells were excluded by CCR7 positive selection of CD45RO-negative cells. The source material was naive CD8+ T cells from PBMCs. These receptors were obtained from a man in his late teens or twenties in good health. Some clones in this sample may be carry-over from other donors' samples.

The chain combines TRBV11-1 with TRBJ2-7, with D uncertain. The germline CDR1 and CDR2 sequences are SGHAT and FQDESV (reference sequence). The CDR3 covers 12 residues. Trimming cost V 5 bases and J 3 bases, with 8 bases left between them. The DNA for the CDR3 is TGTGCCAGCAGCCCGACACTCTACGAGCAGTACTTC. Protein product: CASSPTLYEQYF.

The sample holds one count of this clone. The chain is built from TRBV28 and TRBJ1-2; D possibly corresponds to TRBD1 (5 bases). V lost 6 bases and J lost 6, with 14 bases in between. Germline V gene data show CDR1 as MDHEN and CDR2 as SYDVKM. This CDR3 region has 13 residues. The CDR3 bases are TGTGCCAGCAGGCCGGGGGGGGATCATGGCTACACCTTC. This codes for CASRPGGDHGYTF.